This T cell receptor (beta chain) was recorded in a study of blood T cell repertoires in COVID-19. The repertoire was sequenced with immunoSEQ multiplex PCR; TCRdb's copy has only in-frame clones and lacks some. Of under 200,000 clones listed, about 91% are singletons. Germline-derived CDR1 and CDR2 are SGHNT and YYREEE (reference sequence). V was clipped by 5 bases and J by 3 bases; unmatched bases: 13. The CDR3 consists of 16 residues. Sequenced: peripheral blood. V is TRBV5-4 and J is TRBJ1-2, with 7 nucleotides matching TRBD1. This TCR was recovered from a woman aged 55-69 years who had recovered from COVID-19. DNA of the CDR3: TGTGCCAGCAGATCCGACGCGGACAGGACTGACTATGGCTACACCTTC. This encodes CASRSDADRTDYGYTF.